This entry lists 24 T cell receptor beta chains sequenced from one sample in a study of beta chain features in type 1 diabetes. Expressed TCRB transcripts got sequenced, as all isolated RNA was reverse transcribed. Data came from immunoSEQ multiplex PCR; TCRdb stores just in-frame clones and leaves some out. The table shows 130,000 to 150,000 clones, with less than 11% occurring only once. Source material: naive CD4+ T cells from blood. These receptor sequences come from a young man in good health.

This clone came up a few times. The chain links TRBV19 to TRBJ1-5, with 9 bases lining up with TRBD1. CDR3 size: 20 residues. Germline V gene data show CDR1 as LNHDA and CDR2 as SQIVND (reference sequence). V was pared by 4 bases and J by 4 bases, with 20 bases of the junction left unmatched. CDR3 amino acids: CASSTFAGTGIGSGNQPQHF. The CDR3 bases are TGTGCCAGTAGTACCTTTGCCGGGACAGGGATAGGGTCTGGGAATCAGCCCCAGCATTTT.

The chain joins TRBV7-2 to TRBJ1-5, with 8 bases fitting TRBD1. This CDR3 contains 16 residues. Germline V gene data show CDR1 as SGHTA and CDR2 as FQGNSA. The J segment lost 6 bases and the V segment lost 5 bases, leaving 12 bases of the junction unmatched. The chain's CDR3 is CASSVVGQGGGQPQHF. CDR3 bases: TGTGCCAGCAGCGTAGTCGGACAGGGAGGTGGTCAGCCCCAGCATTTT.

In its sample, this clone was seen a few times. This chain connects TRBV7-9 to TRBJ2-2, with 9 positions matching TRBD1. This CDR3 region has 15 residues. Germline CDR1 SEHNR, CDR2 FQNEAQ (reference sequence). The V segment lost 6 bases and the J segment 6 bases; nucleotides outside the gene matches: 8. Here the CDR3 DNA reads TGTGCCAGCAGGTTCCGGGACAGGGTCGCCGGGGAGCTGTTTTTT. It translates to CASRFRDRVAGELFF.

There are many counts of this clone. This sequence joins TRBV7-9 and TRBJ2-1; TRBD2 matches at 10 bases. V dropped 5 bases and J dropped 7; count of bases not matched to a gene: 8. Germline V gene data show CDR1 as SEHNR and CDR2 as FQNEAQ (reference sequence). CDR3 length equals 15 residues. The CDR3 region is CASSPPGLASNEQFF. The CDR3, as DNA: TGTGCCAGCAGCCCACCGGGACTAGCGTCGAATGAGCAGTTCTTC.

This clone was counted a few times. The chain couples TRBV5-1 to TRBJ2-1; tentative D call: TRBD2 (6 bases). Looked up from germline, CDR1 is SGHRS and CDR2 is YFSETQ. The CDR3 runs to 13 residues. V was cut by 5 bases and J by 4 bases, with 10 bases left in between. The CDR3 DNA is TGCGCCAGCAGTTCCGGGACTTACAATGAGCAGTTCTTC. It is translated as CASSSGTYNEQFF.

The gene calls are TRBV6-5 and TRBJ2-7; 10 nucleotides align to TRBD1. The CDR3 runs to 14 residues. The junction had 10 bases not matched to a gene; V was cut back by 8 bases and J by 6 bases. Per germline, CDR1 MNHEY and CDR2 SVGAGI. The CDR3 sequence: CASQSGTGVSEQYF. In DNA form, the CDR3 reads TGTGCCAGCCAGAGCGGGACAGGGGTGTCCGAGCAGTACTTC.

CDR3 protein: CASSRDFGDEQYF. CDR3 in DNA: TGCGCCAGCAGTCGGGACTTCGGGGACGAGCAGTACTTC. This chain uses TRBV4-3 with TRBJ2-7; TRBD2 might be the D (6 bases). CDR3 length: 13 residues. V lost 6 bases to trimming and J lost 5 bases, with 14 bases between them. Germline V gene lookup returns CDR1 LGHNA and CDR2 YSLEER.

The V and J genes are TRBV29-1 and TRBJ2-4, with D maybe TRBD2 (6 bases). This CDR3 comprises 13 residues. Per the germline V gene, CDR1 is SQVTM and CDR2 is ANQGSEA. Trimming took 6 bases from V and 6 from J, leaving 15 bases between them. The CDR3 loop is CSVELGGGNIQYF. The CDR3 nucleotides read TGCAGCGTCGAACTGGGGGGTGGAAACATTCAGTACTTC.

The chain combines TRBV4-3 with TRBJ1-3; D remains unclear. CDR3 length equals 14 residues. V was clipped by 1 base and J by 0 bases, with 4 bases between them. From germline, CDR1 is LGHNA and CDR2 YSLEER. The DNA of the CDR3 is TGCGCCAGCAGCCAAGGCGTCTCTGGAAACACCATATATTTT. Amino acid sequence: CASSQGVSGNTIYF.

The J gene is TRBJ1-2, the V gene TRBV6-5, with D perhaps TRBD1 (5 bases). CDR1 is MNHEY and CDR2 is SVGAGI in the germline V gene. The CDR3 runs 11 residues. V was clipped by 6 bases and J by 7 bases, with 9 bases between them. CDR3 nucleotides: TGTGCCAGCAGGGGGCCGGGTGGCTACACCTTC. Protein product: CASRGPGGYTF.

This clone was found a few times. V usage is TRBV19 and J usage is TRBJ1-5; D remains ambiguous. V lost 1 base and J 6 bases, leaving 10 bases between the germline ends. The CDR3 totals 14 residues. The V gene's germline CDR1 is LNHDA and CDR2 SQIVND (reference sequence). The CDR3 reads CASSIAREGQPQHF. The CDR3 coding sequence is TGTGCCAGTAGTATAGCGAGGGAAGGTCAGCCCCAGCATTTT.

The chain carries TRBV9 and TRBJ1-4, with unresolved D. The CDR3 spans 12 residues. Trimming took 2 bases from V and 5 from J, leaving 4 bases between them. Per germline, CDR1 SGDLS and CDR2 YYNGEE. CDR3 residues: CASSVPNEKLFF. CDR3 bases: TGTGCCAGCAGCGTCCCAAATGAAAAACTGTTTTTT.

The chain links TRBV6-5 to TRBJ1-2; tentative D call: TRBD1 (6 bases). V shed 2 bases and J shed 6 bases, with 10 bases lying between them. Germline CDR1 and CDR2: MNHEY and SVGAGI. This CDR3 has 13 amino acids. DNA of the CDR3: TGTGCCAGCAGTTACGCAGGGGCGGATGGCTACACCTTC. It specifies CASSYAGADGYTF.

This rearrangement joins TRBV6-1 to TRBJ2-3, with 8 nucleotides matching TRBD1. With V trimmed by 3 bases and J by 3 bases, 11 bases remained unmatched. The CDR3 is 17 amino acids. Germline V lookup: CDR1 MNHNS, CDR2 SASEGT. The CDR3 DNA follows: TGTGCCAGCAGTGACGACCCCCCAGGGGGCGTAACAGATACGCAGTATTTT. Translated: CASSDDPPGGVTDTQYF.

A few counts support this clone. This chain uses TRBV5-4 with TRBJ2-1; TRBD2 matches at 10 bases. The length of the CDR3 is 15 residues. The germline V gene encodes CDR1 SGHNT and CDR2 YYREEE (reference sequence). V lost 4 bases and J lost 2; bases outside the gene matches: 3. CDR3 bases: TGTGCCAGCAGCAAAAGCGGGGGGGCCTACAATGAGCAGTTCTTC. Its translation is CASSKSGGAYNEQFF.

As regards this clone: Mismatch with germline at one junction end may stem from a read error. CDR3: CANSGGLADYTGELFF. The DNA for the CDR3 is TGTGCCAACAGCGGGGGACTAGCGGATTACACCGGGGAGCTGTTTTTT. The V call is TRBV9, the J call TRBJ2-2; 11 bases are a match to TRBD2. The CDR3 sequence is 16 residues long. Germline CDR1 is SGDLS and CDR2 is YYNGEE.

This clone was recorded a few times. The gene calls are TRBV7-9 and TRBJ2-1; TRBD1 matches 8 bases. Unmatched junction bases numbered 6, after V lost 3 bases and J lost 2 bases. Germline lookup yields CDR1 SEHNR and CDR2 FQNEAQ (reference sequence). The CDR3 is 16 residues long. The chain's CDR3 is CASSFLRDRPYNEQFF. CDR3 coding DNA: TGTGCCAGCAGCTTCCTCCGGGACAGGCCCTACAATGAGCAGTTCTTC.

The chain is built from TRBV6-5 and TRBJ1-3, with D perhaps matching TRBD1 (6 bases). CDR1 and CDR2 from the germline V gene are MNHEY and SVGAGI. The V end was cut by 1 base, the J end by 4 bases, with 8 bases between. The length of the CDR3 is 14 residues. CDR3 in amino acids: CASSYWGQGNTIYF. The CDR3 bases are TGTGCCAGCAGTTACTGGGGGCAGGGAAACACCATATATTTT.

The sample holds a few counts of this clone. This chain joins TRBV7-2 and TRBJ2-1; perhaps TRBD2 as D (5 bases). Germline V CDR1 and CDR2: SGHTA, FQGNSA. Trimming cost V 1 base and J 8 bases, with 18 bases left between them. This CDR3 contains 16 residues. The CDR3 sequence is CASSLGASLGSYEQFF. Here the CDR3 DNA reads TGTGCCAGCAGCTTAGGGGCTAGCTTAGGTAGCTATGAGCAGTTCTTC.

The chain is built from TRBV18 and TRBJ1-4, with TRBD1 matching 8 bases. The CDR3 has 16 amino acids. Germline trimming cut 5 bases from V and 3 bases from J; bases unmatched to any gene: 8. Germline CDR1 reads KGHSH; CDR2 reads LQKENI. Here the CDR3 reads CASSDRGLYPNEKLFF. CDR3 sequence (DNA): TGTGCCAGCTCAGACAGGGGCCTATACCCTAATGAAAAACTGTTTTTT.

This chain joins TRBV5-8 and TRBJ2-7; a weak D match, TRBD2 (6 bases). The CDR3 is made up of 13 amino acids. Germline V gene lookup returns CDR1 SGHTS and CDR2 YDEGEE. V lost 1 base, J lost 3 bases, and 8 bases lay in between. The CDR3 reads CASSLRGSYEQYF. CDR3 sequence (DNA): TGTGCCAGCAGCTTGCGGGGGAGCTACGAGCAGTACTTC.

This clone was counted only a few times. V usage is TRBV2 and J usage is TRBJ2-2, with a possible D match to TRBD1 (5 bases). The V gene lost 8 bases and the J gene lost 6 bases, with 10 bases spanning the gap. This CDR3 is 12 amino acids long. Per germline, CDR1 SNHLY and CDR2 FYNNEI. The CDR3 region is CASGVGPGELFF. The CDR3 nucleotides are TGTGCCAGCGGGGTGGGGCCCGGGGAGCTGTTTTTT.

The CDR3, as DNA: TGTGCCAGCAGCTTTCGTGACAGGGCCCCCGAAAATACCTACGAGCAGTACTTC. As protein: CASSFRDRAPENTYEQYF. The gene calls are TRBV5-5 and TRBJ2-7, with 7 positions matching TRBD1. CDR1 is SGHKS, CDR2 YYEKEE, per germline (reference sequence). Losses at the gene ends were 2 bases for V and 2 bases for J; bases not matched to a gene: 16. The CDR3 length is 18 residues.

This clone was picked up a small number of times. This CDR3 is CASETYPNTGELFF. DNA of the CDR3: TGTGCCAGCGAGACATACCCGAACACCGGGGAGCTGTTTTTT. The chain couples TRBV9 to TRBJ2-2, with no clear D. V shed 7 bases and J shed 0 bases, with 10 bases lying between them. CDR3 length equals 14 residues. Germline loops: CDR1 SGDLS, CDR2 YYNGEE. The full variable domain, in which reference TRBV9 and TRBJ2-2 provide the parts outside the CDR3, is DSGVTQTPKHLITATGQRVTLRCSPRSGDLSVYWYQQSLDQGLQFLIQYYNGEERAKGNILERFSAQQFPDLHSELNLSSLELGDSALYFCASETYPNTGELFFGEGSRLTVL.